Each of the 5 T cell receptor beta chains below was sequenced from the same sample in a study of graft-versus-host responses after intestinal transplantation listed by TCRdb under 2021. For these TCRs, the target antigens are not known. Libraries were prepared through the immunoSEQ multiplex PCR assay. The table comes from immuneACCESS by way of TCRdb, which keeps in-frame sequences with V and J called. Part of the clones is missing from these tables; in studies checked, under half for an unresolved V gene and the rest for unknown reasons. For this sample the table gives over 80,000 clones, of which roughly nine tenths were detected only once. The top ten hold more than 0.15% of the sample. This sample's time point label indicates: cells obtained before transplantation from donor or recipient. The specimen comprised unstimulated CD4+ T cells sorted from spleen or lymph node cells, sampled before transplant. The receptor source for this set is a human donor who was the organ donor for an intestinal transplant.

V is TRBV10-1 and J is TRBJ1-5; maybe TRBD1 (5 bases). Trimming left V 4 bases short and J 5 bases short, with 18 bases between. In germline, CDR1 is WNHNN, CDR2 SYGVQD (reference sequence). The CDR3 length is 16 residues. The CDR3 region is CASSGARADCHQPQHF. In DNA, the CDR3 is TGCGCCAGCAGTGGGGCCAGGGCCGATTGCCATCAGCCCCAGCATTTT.

The genes are TRBV28 and TRBJ1-2, with D possibly TRBD1 on 5 matching bases. The ends were cut back, 6 bases at V and 4 bases at J, with 15 bases in the middle. Germline CDR1 and CDR2: MDHEN and SYDVKM. The CDR3 is made up of 14 amino acids. CDR3 region: CASRRQGPPYGYTF. The DNA of the CDR3 is TGTGCCAGCAGGCGGCAGGGCCCGCCCTATGGCTACACCTTC.

Concerning this clone: This specimen includes other DNA sequences encoding the same CDR3. The chain combines TRBV7-3 with TRBJ1-6, with D possibly being TRBD1 (6 bases). Germline values: CDR1 SGHTA, CDR2 FQGTGA. Deletions cut 0 bases from V and 7 bases from J, with 10 bases between. The CDR3 is 15 residues long. Here the CDR3 DNA reads TGTGCCAGCAGCTTAACCGCGACAGGCAATTCACCCCTCCACTTT. This gives the protein CASSLTATGNSPLHF.

The V gene is TRBV5-1, the J gene TRBJ2-5, with 16 bases identical to TRBD2. The V segment lost 4 bases and the J segment 6 bases; nucleotides outside the gene matches: 3. This CDR3 region has 15 residues. Germline V CDR1 and CDR2: SGHRS, YFSETQ. The CDR3 sequence is CASSGTSGGAQTQYF. As DNA, the CDR3 is TGCGCCAGCAGCGGGACTAGCGGGGGGGCGCAGACCCAGTACTTC.

V and J are TRBV4-3 and TRBJ1-1; D is unclear. The V gene's germline CDR1 is LGHNA and CDR2 YSLEER. Between the trimmed V and J ends, which lost 5 bases and 6 bases, there was a span of 7 bases. The CDR3 has 11 amino acids. Here the CDR3 reads CASSSFPEAFF. CDR3 sequence (DNA): TGCGCCAGCAGCTCGTTCCCTGAAGCTTTCTTT.